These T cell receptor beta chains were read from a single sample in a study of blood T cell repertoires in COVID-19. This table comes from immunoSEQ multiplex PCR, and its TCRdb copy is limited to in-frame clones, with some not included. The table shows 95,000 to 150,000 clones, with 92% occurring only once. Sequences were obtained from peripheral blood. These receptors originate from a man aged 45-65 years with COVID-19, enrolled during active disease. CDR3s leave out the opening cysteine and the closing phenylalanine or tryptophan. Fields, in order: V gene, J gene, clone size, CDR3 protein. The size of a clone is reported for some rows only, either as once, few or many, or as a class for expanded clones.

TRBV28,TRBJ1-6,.,ASSPQQTGDNSPLH
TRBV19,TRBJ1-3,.,ASSQLTVGLGNTIY
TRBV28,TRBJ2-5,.,ASSLRGKETQY
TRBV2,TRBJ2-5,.,ASGSGYQETQY
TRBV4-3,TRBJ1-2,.,ASSHTGAPNYGYT
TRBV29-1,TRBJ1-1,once,SVDGGPEAF
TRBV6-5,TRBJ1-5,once,ASSAGVSHNQPQH
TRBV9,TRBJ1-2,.,ASIPGQACNYGYT
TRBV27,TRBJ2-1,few,ASNTGTGKVGEQF
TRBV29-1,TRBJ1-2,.,SVGTGENYGYT
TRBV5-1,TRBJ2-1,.,ASSLLAGPYNEQF
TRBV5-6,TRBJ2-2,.,ASSSRGLTNTGELF
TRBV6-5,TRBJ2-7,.,ASSRQGGPYEQY
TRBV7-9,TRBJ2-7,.,ASSLGTAYEQY
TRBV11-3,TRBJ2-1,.,ASSSTGVSYNEQF
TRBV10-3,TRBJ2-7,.,AIRQGNYEQY
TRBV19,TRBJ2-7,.,ASSIKGQGANEQY
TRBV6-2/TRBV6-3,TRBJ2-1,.,ASSYSSSYNEQF
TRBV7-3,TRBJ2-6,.,ASSFQTSGANVLT
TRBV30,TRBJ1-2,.,AWMPGENNYGYT
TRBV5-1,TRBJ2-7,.,ASSLDPTYEQY
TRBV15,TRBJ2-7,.,ATSRQTWEEQY
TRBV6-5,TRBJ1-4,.,ASSLAGATNEKLF
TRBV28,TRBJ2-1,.,ASSLGLAGINEQF
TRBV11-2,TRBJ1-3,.,ASTPQGAWGNTIY
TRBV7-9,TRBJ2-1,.,ASSLGQGTYNEQF
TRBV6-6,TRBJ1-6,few,ASSSGGGDYNSPLH
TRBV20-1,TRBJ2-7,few,SARAPSGQY
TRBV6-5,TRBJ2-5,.,ASSYLWSSVQETQY
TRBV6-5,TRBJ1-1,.,ASSIGFWDSTEAF
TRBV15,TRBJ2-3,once,ATSRELAGITDTQY
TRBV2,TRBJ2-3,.,ASSEGSGRPTDTQY
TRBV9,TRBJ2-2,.,ASSVVSLAGSGELF
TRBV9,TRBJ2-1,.,ASSATSGSHNEQF
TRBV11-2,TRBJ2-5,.,ASSMPHSSRETQY
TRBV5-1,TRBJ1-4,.,ASSQSPTGGSEKLF
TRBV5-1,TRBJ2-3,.,ASSVDSASTDTQY
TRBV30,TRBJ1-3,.,AWSQRTGGYGNTIY
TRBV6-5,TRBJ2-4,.,ASSYGGKNIQY
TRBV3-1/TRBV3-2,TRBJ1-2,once,ASSQETYGYT
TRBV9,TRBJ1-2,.,ASSVVPSQVYGYT
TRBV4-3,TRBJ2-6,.,ASSQDTLAEVSGANVLT
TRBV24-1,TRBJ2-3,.,ATSDSRKGDTQY